Given below is one T cell receptor (beta chain) in context. The sample belongs to a study of blood T cell repertoires in COVID-19. Here immunoSEQ multiplex PCR was the method, and the copy in TCRdb shows in-frame clones only, minus some. The sample has a few hundred thousand clones, 85% seen once. This CDR3 comprises 15 residues. Germline V gene sequence: CDR1 SNHLY, CDR2 FYNNEI. The ends lost 7 bases at V and 3 bases at J; junction bases unmatched: 4. Sequenced: PBMCs or T cells enriched from blood (not recorded which). The gene calls are TRBV2 and TRBJ2-2; TRBD2 matches 11 bases. The clonotype comes from a woman aged 50 to 60 who had recovered from COVID-19. The CDR3 protein is CASTISGRDTGELFF. Here the CDR3 DNA reads TGTGCCAGCACTATTAGCGGGAGGGACACCGGGGAGCTGTTTTTT.